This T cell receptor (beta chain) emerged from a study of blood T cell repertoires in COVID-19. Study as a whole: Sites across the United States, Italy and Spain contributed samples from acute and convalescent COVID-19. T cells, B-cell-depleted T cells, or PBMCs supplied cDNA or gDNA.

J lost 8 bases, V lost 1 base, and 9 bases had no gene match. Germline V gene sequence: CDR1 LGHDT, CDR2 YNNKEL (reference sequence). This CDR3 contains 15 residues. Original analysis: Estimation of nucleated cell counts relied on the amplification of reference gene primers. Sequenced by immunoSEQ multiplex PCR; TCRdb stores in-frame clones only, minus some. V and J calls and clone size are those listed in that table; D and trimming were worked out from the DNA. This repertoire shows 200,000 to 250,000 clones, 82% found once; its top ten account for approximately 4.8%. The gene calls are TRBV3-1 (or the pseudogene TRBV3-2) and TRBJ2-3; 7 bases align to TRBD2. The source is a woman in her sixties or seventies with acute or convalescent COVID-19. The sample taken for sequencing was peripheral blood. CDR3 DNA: TGTGCCAGCAGCCAAGGGGCGGGGGAGCAAGGTACGCAGTATTTT. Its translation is CASSQGAGEQGTQYF.